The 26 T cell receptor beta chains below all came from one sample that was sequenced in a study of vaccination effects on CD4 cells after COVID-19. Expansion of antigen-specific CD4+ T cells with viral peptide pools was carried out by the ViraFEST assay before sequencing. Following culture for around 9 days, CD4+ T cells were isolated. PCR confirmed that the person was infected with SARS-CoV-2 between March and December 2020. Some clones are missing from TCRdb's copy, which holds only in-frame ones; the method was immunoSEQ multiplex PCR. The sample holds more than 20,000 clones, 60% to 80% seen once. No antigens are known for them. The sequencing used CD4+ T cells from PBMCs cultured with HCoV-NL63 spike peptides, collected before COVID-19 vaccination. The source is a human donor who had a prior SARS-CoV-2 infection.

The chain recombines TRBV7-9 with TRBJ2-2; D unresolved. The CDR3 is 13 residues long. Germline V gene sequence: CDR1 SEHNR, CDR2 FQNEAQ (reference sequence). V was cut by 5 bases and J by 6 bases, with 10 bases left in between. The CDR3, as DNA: TGTGCCAGCAGCCCACTGGTGGCCGGGGAGCTGTTTTTT. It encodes CASSPLVAGELFF.

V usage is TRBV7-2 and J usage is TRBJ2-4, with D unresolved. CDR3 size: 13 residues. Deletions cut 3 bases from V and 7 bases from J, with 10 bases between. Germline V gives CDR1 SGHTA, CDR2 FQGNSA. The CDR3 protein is CASSFSHGNIQYF. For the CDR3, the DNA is TGTGCCAGCAGCTTCTCCCACGGGAACATTCAGTACTTC.

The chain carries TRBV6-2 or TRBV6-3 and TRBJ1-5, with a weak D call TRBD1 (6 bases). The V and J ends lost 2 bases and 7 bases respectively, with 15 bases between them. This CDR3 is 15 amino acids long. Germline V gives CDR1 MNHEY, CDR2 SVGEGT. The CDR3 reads CASSYGGRGVQPQHF. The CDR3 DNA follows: TGTGCCAGCAGTTACGGGGGCAGGGGAGTCCAGCCCCAGCATTTT.

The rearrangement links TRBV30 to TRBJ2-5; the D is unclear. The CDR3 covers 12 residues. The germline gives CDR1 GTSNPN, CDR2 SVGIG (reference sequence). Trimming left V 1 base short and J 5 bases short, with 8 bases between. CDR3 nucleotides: TGTGCCTGGAGTGAACTCAAGGAGACCCAGTACTTC. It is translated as CAWSELKETQYF.

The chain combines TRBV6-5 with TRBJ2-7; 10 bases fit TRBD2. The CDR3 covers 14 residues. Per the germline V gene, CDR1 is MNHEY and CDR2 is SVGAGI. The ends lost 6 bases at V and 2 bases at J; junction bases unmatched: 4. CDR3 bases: TGTGCCAGCAGCCGGACTAGCGGCACCTACGAGCAGTACTTC. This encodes CASSRTSGTYEQYF.

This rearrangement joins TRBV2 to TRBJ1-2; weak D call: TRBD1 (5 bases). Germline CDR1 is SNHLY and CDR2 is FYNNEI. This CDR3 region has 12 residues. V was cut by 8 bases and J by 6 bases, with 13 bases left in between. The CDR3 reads CASGGSVHGYTF. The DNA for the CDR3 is TGTGCCAGCGGGGGGTCTGTTCATGGCTACACCTTC.

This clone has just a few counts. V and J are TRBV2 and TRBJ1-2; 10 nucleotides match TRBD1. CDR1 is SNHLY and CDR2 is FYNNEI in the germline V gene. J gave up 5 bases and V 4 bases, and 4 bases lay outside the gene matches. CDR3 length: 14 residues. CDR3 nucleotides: TGTGCCAGCAGTGGACCGGGACAGGGGTATGGCTACACCTTC. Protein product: CASSGPGQGYGYTF.

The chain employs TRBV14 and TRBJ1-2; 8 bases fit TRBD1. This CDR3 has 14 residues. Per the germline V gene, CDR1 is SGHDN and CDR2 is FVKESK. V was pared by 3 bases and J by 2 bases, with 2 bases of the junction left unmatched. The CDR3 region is CASSHRGRNYGYTF. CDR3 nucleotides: TGTGCCAGCAGCCACAGGGGGCGAAACTATGGCTACACCTTC.

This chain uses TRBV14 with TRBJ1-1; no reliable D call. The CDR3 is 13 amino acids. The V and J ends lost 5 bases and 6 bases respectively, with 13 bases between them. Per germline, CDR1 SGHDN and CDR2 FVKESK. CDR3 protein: CASSALYTAEAFF. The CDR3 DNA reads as TGTGCCAGCAGCGCCCTTTACACCGCTGAAGCTTTCTTT.

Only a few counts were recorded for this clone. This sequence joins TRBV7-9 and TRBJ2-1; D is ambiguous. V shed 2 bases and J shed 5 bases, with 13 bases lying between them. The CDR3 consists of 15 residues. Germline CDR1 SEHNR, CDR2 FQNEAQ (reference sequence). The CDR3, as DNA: TGTGCCAGCAGCTTAATTTTGGCAGCGAACAATGAGCAGTTCTTC. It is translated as CASSLILAANNEQFF.

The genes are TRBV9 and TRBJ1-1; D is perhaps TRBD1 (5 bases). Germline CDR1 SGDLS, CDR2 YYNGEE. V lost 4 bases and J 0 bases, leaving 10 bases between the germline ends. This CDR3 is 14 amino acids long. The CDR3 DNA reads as TGTGCCAGCAGCACGGGACCCCTGAACACTGAAGCTTTCTTT. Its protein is CASSTGPLNTEAFF.

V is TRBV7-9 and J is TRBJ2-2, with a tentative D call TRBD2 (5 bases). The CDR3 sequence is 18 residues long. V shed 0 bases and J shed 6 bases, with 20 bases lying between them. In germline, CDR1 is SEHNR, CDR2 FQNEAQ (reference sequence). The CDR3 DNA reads TGTGCCAGCAGCTTAGCGATCCTGGACTCCGCTTACCCCGGGGAGCTGTTTTTT. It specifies CASSLAILDSAYPGELFF.

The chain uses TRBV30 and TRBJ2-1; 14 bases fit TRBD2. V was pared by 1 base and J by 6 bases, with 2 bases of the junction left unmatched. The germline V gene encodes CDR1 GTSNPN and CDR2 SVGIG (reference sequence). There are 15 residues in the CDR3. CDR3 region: CAWSAGLAGGNEQFF. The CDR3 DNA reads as TGTGCCTGGAGTGCCGGACTAGCGGGAGGCAATGAGCAGTTCTTC.

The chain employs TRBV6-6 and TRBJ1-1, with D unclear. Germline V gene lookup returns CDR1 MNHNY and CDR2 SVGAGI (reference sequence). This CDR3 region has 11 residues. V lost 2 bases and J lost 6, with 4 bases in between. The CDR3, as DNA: TGTGCCAGCAGTTACAGGGCTGAAGCTTTCTTT. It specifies CASSYRAEAFF.

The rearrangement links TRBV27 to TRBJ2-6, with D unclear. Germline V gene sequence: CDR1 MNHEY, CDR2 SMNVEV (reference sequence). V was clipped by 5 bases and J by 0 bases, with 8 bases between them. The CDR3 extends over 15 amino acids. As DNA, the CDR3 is TGTGCCAGCAGTCAGACATTCTCTGGGGCCAACGTCCTGACTTTC. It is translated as CASSQTFSGANVLTF. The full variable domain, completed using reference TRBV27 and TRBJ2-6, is EAQVTQNPRYLITVTGKKLTVTCSQNMNHEYMSWYRQDPGLGLRQIYYSMNVEVTDKGDVPEGYKVSRKEKRNFPLILESPSPNQTSLYFCASSQTFSGANVLTFGAGSRLTVL.

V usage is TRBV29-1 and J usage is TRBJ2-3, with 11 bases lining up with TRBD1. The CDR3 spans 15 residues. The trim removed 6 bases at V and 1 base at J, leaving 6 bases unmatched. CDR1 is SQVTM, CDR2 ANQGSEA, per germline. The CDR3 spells CSVDGQGARTDTQYF. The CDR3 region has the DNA TGCAGCGTCGATGGACAGGGGGCGCGCACAGATACGCAGTATTTT.

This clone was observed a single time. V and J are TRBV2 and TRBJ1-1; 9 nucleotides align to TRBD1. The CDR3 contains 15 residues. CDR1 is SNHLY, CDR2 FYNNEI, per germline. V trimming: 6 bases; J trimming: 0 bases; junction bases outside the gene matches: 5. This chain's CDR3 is CASRDRGYLNTEAFF. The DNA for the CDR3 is TGTGCCAGCAGGGACAGGGGCTATTTGAACACTGAAGCTTTCTTT.

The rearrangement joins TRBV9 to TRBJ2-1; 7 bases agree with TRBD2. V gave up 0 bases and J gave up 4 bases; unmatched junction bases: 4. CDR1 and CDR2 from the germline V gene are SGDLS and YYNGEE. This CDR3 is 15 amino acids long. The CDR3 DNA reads TGTGCCAGCAGCGTAGAGGGACTAACTTACAATGAGCAGTTCTTC. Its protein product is CASSVEGLTYNEQFF.

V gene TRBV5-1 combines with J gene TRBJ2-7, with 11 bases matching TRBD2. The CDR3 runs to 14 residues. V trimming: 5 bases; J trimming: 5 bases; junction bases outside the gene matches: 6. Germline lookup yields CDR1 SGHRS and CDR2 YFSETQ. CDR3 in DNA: TGCGCCAGCAGGTTCGGTAGCGGGAGGGACGAGCAGTACTTC. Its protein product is CASRFGSGRDEQYF. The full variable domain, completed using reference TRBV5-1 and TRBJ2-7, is KAGVTQTPRYLIKTRGQQVTLSCSPISGHRSVSWYQQTPGQGLQFLFEYFSETQRNKGNFPGRFSGRQFSNSRSEMNVSTLELGDSALYLCASRFGSGRDEQYFGPGTRLTVT.

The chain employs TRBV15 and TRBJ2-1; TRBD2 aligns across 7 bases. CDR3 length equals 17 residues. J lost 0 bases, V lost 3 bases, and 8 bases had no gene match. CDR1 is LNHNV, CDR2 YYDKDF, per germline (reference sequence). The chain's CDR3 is CATSSLKAGSSYNEQFF. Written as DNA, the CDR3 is TGTGCCACCAGCAGCCTTAAAGCGGGGAGCTCCTACAATGAGCAGTTCTTC.

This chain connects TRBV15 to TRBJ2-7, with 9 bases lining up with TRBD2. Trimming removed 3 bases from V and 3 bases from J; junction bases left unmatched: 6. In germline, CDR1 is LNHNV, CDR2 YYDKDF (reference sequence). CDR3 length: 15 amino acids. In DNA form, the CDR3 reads TGTGCCACCAGCAGCCGAGCGGGAGGTTACTACGAGCAGTACTTC. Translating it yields CATSSRAGGYYEQYF.

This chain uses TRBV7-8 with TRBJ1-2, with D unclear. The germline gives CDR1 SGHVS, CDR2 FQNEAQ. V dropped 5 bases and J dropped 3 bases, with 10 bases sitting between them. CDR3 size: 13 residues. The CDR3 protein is CASSRGVHYGYTF. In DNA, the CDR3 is TGTGCCAGCAGCCGCGGGGTCCACTATGGCTACACCTTC.

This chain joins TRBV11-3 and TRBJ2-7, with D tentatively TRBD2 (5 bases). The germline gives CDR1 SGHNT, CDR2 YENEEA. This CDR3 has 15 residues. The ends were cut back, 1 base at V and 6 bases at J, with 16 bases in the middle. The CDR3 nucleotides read TGTGCCAGCAGCTTAGGGGAGACCGGGTCAAGCGAGCAGTACTTC. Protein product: CASSLGETGSSEQYF.

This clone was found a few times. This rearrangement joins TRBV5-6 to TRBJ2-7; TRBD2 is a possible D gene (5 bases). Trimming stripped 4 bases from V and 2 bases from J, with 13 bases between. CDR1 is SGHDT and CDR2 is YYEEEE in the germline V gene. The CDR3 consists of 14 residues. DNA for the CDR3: TGTGCCAGCAGCCGGATAACTAGACCCTACGAGCAGTACTTC. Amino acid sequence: CASSRITRPYEQYF.

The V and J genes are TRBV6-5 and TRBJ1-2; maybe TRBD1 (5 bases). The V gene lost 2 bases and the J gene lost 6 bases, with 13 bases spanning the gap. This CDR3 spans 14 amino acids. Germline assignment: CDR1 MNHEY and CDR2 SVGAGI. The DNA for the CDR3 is TGTGCCAGCAGTTACGGTGGCAGGGTCGATGGCTACACCTTC. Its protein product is CASSYGGRVDGYTF.

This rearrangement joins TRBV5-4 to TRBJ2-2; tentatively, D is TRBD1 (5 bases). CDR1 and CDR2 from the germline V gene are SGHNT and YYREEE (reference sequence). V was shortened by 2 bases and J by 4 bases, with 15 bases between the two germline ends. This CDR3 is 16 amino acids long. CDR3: CASSFGPQGVTGELFF. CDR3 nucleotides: TGTGCCAGCAGCTTCGGTCCACAAGGGGTCACCGGGGAGCTGTTTTTT.